The 10 T cell receptor beta chains reported below all come from one sample, sequenced in a study of shared clonotypes between healthy human individuals. Libraries were prepared by immunoSEQ multiplex PCR; TCRdb keeps only in-frame clonotypes and omits some of them. The sample yields 980,000 or so clones, less than 85% seen once. The material sequenced was memory CD4+ T cells sorted from blood. Subset defined: CD45RA-negative fraction. The receptor source for this set is a young man in good health.

This rearrangement joins TRBV30 to TRBJ1-2, with D unresolved. Trimming stripped 0 bases from V and 4 bases from J, with 6 bases between. The CDR3 loop spans 12 amino acids. Germline CDR1 reads GTSNPN; CDR2 reads SVGIG (reference sequence). In DNA, the CDR3 is TGTGCCTGGAGTGTAAACACCTATGGCTACACCTTC. Protein: CAWSVNTYGYTF.

V usage is TRBV19 and J usage is TRBJ1-4; no firm D call. Trimming took 9 bases from V and 3 from J, leaving 17 bases between them. Germline-derived CDR1 and CDR2 are LNHDA and SQIVND (reference sequence). CDR3 size: 15 residues. CDR3: CASGSLKVANEKLFF. The CDR3 region has the DNA TGTGCCAGCGGGAGCCTAAAAGTGGCTAATGAAAAACTGTTTTTT.

This clone has just a few counts. The chain combines TRBV29-1 with TRBJ2-7; D is possibly TRBD1 or TRBD2 (5 bases each). Germline V gene data show CDR1 as SQVTM and CDR2 as ANQGSEA. The CDR3 has 12 residues. The V end was cut by 4 bases, the J end by 6 bases, with 13 bases between. In DNA, the CDR3 is TGCAGCGTTGTGAGGCCGGGGCTCGAGCAGTACTTC. Protein product: CSVVRPGLEQYF.

This clone has only one observation. The rearrangement links TRBV6-5 to TRBJ2-5; D not certain. Trimming removed 4 bases at V and 3 bases at J, with 9 bases between. CDR3 size: 13 residues. Germline CDR1 is MNHEY and CDR2 is SVGAGI. CDR3: CASSSTVEETQYF. Here the CDR3 DNA reads TGTGCCAGCAGTTCGACGGTAGAAGAGACCCAGTACTTC.

The chain recombines TRBV4-1 with TRBJ2-1, with a tentative D call TRBD2 (6 bases). This CDR3 contains 13 residues. V was cut by 2 bases and J by 10 bases, with 12 bases left in between. CDR1 and CDR2 (germline): MGHRA, YSYEKL. In DNA, the CDR3 is TGCGCCAGCAGCCAATTCCGACGGGAGGAGCAGTTCTTC. This sequence encodes CASSQFRREEQFF.

The chain combines TRBV6-5 with TRBJ1-2; 7 nucleotides align to TRBD1. This CDR3 is built from 15 residues. V trimming: 4 bases; J trimming: 7 bases; junction bases outside the gene matches: 12. The germline gives CDR1 MNHEY, CDR2 SVGAGI. CDR3 loop: CASSSHTGEEAGYTF. DNA for the CDR3: TGTGCCAGCAGTTCCCATACAGGGGAGGAGGCTGGCTACACCTTC.

V is TRBV7-6 and J is TRBJ2-5; 11 bases agree with TRBD1. The V segment lost 5 bases and the J segment 5 bases; nucleotides outside the gene matches: 7. The germline CDR1 and CDR2 sequences are SGHVS and FNYEAQ. CDR3 size: 15 residues. CDR3 nucleotides: TGTGCCAGCAGCCCCCTTGGGACAGGGGGTGAGACCCAGTACTTC. Encoded protein: CASSPLGTGGETQYF.

This chain uses TRBV5-4 with TRBJ2-3; 8 bases agree with TRBD2. CDR1 is SGHNT and CDR2 is YYREEE in the germline V gene (reference sequence). The CDR3 runs to 15 residues. The J segment lost 2 bases and the V segment lost 5 bases, leaving 7 bases of the junction unmatched. CDR3 residues: CASREGLGDTDTQYF. CDR3 bases: TGTGCCAGCAGAGAGGGACTAGGGGACACAGATACGCAGTATTTT.

The rearrangement links TRBV11-2 to TRBJ2-3; D unclear. This CDR3 region has 13 residues. Germline CDR1 is SGHAT and CDR2 is FQNNGV. V dropped 5 bases and J dropped 3 bases, with 9 bases sitting between them. The CDR3 DNA reads as TGTGCCAGCAGCCCGGAACCGACAGATACGCAGTATTTT. Protein: CASSPEPTDTQYF.

A word on this clone: Other DNA variants within this sample encode the same CDR3. The CDR3, as DNA: TGTGCCAGCAGCTTAGGGCGGTTTGCCTACGAGCAGTACTTC. Translated: CASSLGRFAYEQYF. V and J are TRBV7-8 and TRBJ2-7; unclear D gene. CDR3 length: 14 residues. Trimming removed 1 base from V and 2 bases from J, with 9 bases in between. Germline CDR1 SGHVS, CDR2 FQNEAQ.